Listed below are T cell receptor beta chains from one sample, sequenced in a study of beta chain features in type 1 diabetes. TCRdb's copy holds only in-frame clones and misses some; the assay was immunoSEQ multiplex PCR. The table records 900,000 or so clones, under 20% of them present only once. The specimen was naive CD4+ T cells from blood. Source of these receptors: a woman in her late teens or twenties in good health. The CDR3 runs from the conserved cysteine through the conserved F or W. The order of the fields is CDR3 length, clone size, V gene, J gene, D gene, CDR3 protein, CDR3 DNA. A D gene is named only where the DNA matches it firmly. Rows may omit the clone size; those that give it use once, few, many or a size class.

11	few	TRBV5-8	TRBJ2-7	-	CASSLWREQYF	TGTGCCAGCAGCTTGTGGCGGGAGCAGTACTTC
15	-	TRBV5-1	TRBJ1-1	-	CASSLYRSGADEAFF	TGCGCCAGCAGCTTGTACCGTTCGGGGGCTGATGAAGCTTTCTTT
17	-	TRBV28	TRBJ2-7	TRBD2	CASHGASGSAGFYEQYF	TGTGCCAGCCACGGGGCCAGCGGGTCAGCGGGATTCTACGAGCAGTACTTC
16	-	TRBV2	TRBJ2-2	-	CASSAGWQGLRGELFF	TGTGCCAGCAGTGCGGGGTGGCAGGGGCTTCGCGGGGAGCTGTTTTTT
16	few	TRBV7-9	TRBJ2-1	TRBD2	CASSRLGRGRRNEQFF	TGTGCCAGCAGCCGGCTGGGGCGGGGGAGAAGGAATGAGCAGTTCTTC
12	-	TRBV27	TRBJ1-5	-	CASSSPAQPQHF	TGTGCCAGCAGTTCCCCAGCTCAGCCCCAGCATTTT
12	few	TRBV7-8	TRBJ2-1	-	CASSRNQDEQFF	TGTGCCAGCAGCCGAAATCAGGATGAGCAGTTCTTC
18	-	TRBV13	TRBJ2-7	TRBD2	CASSQRLAGGRRALEQYF	TGTGCCAGCAGCCAAAGACTAGCGGGAGGTCGGCGGGCTCTCGAGCAGTACTTC
15	-	TRBV4-3	TRBJ2-1	-	CASSQKDGFGNEQFF	TGCGCCAGCAGCCAAAAGGACGGGTTTGGCAATGAGCAGTTCTTC
12	few	TRBV7-9	TRBJ1-4	-	CASSFSEKKLFF	TGTGCCAGCAGCTTCTCAGAGAAGAAACTGTTTTTT
15	few	TRBV10-3	TRBJ2-7	TRBD1	CAISRQGATYYEQYF	TGTGCCATCAGTAGACAGGGGGCAACGTACTACGAGCAGTACTTC
15	-	TRBV28	TRBJ2-7	-	CASRRDSGSSYEQYF	TGTGCCAGCAGGCGGGACAGCGGTAGCTCCTACGAGCAGTACTTC
20	-	TRBV9	TRBJ2-2	TRBD1	CASSVAPGGNRGTNTGELFF	TGTGCCAGCAGCGTAGCCCCCGGGGGTAACAGGGGGACGAACACCGGGGAGCTGTTTTTT
15	-	TRBV5-1	TRBJ2-1	-	CASSLGLGLDNEQFF	TGCGCCAGCAGCTTGGGTCTAGGGCTAGACAATGAGCAGTTCTTC
14	-	TRBV2	TRBJ1-1	-	CASSGEGRKTEAFF	TGTGCCAGCAGTGGTGAGGGGAGAAAGACTGAAGCTTTCTTT
14	-	TRBV6-5	TRBJ2-4	-	CASSYDYGTNVQYF	TGTGCCAGCAGTTACGATTATGGGACCAATGTTCAGTACTTC
16	-	TRBV4-3	TRBJ2-2	TRBD1	CASSLRTGANTGELFF	TGCGCCAGCAGCCTTCGGACAGGAGCGAACACCGGGGAGCTGTTTTTT
12	few	TRBV11-3	TRBJ2-4	-	CATSRQNDIQYF	TGTGCCACCTCTCGACAGAATGACATTCAGTACTTC
16	-	TRBV5-1	TRBJ2-5	-	CASSLAAGATKRTQYF	TGCGCCAGCAGCTTGGCCGCAGGGGCCACCAAGAGAACCCAGTACTTC
16	-	TRBV7-2	TRBJ1-1	-	CASSSTFAGGGAEAFF	TGTGCCAGCAGCTCCACCTTCGCTGGTGGTGGCGCTGAAGCTTTCTTT
16	few	TRBV7-2	TRBJ2-2	TRBD2	CASRAGTSGTTGELFF	TGTGCCAGCAGAGCCGGGACTAGCGGGACTACCGGGGAGCTGTTTTTT
14	-	TRBV2	TRBJ2-7	TRBD2	CASRDIAGTYEQYF	TGTGCCAGCAGGGATATAGCGGGAACCTACGAGCAGTACTTC
18	few	TRBV14	TRBJ2-5	-	CASSQDPRQGGFQETQYF	TGTGCCAGCAGCCAAGATCCCCGACAGGGAGGGTTCCAAGAGACCCAGTACTTC
14	-	TRBV6-5	TRBJ2-2	TRBD1	CASSTGQGAGELFF	TGTGCCAGCAGTACCGGACAGGGGGCCGGGGAGCTGTTTTTT
16	-	TRBV10-3	TRBJ2-5	TRBD2	CAISEGLAGQVETQYF	TGTGCCATCAGTGAGGGACTAGCGGGCCAGGTAGAGACCCAGTACTTC
12	-	TRBV11-2	TRBJ2-3	-	CASSLLRDTQYF	TGTGCCAGCAGCTTACTCCGGGATACGCAGTATTTT
14	-	TRBV29-1	TRBJ2-1	TRBD2	CSVSGTMGSNEQFF	TGCAGCGTATCCGGGACTATGGGGTCCAATGAGCAGTTCTTC
15	-	TRBV11-2	TRBJ2-1	TRBD2	CASTLGLAVNNEQFF	TGTGCCAGCACACTAGGGCTAGCGGTGAACAATGAGCAGTTCTTC
16	-	TRBV5-1	TRBJ2-3	TRBD2	CASSKGTSGLTDTQYF	TGCGCCAGCAGCAAAGGGACTAGCGGCCTCACAGATACGCAGTATTTT
15	-	TRBV10-3	TRBJ2-1	TRBD2	CAISTTGGLGNEQFF	TGTGCCATCTCAACTACGGGAGGCTTGGGCAATGAGCAGTTCTTC
18	-	TRBV28	TRBJ2-7	-	CASSLRNQGRNRPNEQYF	TGTGCCAGCAGTTTACGGAACCAGGGACGGAATAGACCTAACGAGCAGTACTTC
18	few	TRBV18	TRBJ2-6	-	CASSPPGAGTRRANVLTF	TGTGCCAGCTCACCACCGGGCGCAGGGACCCGGCGGGCCAACGTCCTGACTTTC
13	-	TRBV28	TRBJ2-5	-	CASSFQGQETQYF	TGTGCCAGCAGTTTCCAGGGGCAAGAGACCCAGTACTTC
16	few	TRBV13	TRBJ2-1	-	CASSRPGRQGENEQFF	TGTGCCAGCAGCCGCCCGGGGAGGCAGGGGGAAAATGAGCAGTTCTTC
13	-	TRBV28	TRBJ2-7	-	CASSLPGSYEQYF	TGTGCCAGCAGTTTACCTGGATCCTACGAGCAGTACTTC
14	few	TRBV7-9	TRBJ1-1	-	CASSFRDRDTEAFF	TGTGCCAGCAGCTTCCGGGATAGGGACACTGAAGCTTTCTTT
16	-	TRBV28	TRBJ2-2	-	CASSPGWGGNTGELFF	TGTGCCAGCAGTCCCGGGTGGGGCGGAAACACCGGGGAGCTGTTTTTT
14	few	TRBV5-4	TRBJ2-5	TRBD2	CASSLQGGRETQYF	TGTGCCAGCAGCTTGCAGGGAGGGCGGGAGACCCAGTACTTC
16	-	TRBV18	TRBJ2-3	-	CASSHTQGEGADTQYF	TGTGCCAGCTCACACACACAGGGAGAGGGAGCAGATACGCAGTATTTT
15	-	TRBV7-3	TRBJ2-7	-	CASSSKPTLAYEQYF	TGTGCCAGCAGCTCTAAGCCTACATTGGCCTACGAGCAGTACTTC
11	few	TRBV20-1	TRBJ2-7	TRBD1	CSVQGDAEQYF	TGCAGTGTCCAGGGGGACGCCGAGCAGTACTTC
15	-	TRBV19	TRBJ2-1	-	CASNKGQGPHNEQFF	TGTGCCAGTAACAAGGGGCAGGGACCCCACAATGAGCAGTTCTTC
16	few	TRBV5-4	TRBJ2-7	TRBD2	CASSSIVGLAGSEQYF	TGTGCCAGCAGCTCCATAGTAGGACTAGCGGGCAGCGAGCAGTACTTC
13	few	TRBV6-1	TRBJ1-5	-	CASSEVENQPQHF	TGTGCCAGCAGTGAAGTAGAGAATCAGCCCCAGCATTTT
12	few	TRBV6-6	TRBJ1-2	-	CASRQYNYGYTF	TGTGCCAGCAGACAGTATAACTATGGCTACACCTTC
14	few	TRBV10-2	TRBJ2-5	TRBD1	CASSGTGDWETQYF	TGCGCCAGCAGTGGAACAGGGGATTGGGAGACCCAGTACTTC
13	-	TRBV11-2	TRBJ2-3	-	CASSSRLQGWSYF	TGTGCCAGCAGCTCGAGACTACAGGGTTGGAGTTATTTT
13	few	TRBV7-8	TRBJ1-2	-	CASSLGGNYGYTF	TGTGCCAGCAGCTTAGGGGGGAACTATGGCTACACCTTC
13	-	TRBV4-2	TRBJ2-5	TRBD1	CASSQNRGETQYF	TGTGCCAGCAGCCAGAACAGGGGAGAGACCCAGTACTTC
14	-	TRBV11-2	TRBJ2-3	-	CASSLGPSTDTQYF	TGTGCCAGCAGCTTGGGTCCTAGCACAGATACGCAGTATTTT
13	-	TRBV4-1	TRBJ1-6	-	CASSQLYDSPLHF	TGCGCCAGCAGCCAACTATACGATTCACCCCTCCACTTT
13	-	TRBV15	TRBJ2-7	TRBD1	CATARQGAYEQYF	TGTGCCACTGCGAGACAGGGCGCCTACGAGCAGTACTTC
14	few	TRBV10-3	TRBJ2-7	-	CAIRRQGGVYEQYF	TGTGCCATCAGAAGACAGGGAGGGGTCTACGAGCAGTACTTC
15	-	TRBV15	TRBJ2-7	TRBD1	CATSRGEQGYYEQYF	TGTGCCACCAGCAGAGGCGAACAGGGGTACTACGAGCAGTACTTC
19	few	TRBV5-1	TRBJ2-7	TRBD2	CASSPSLGTSLQSSYEQYF	TGCGCCAGCAGCCCCTCCCTGGGGACTAGCTTGCAGAGCTCCTACGAGCAGTACTTC
13	few	TRBV18	TRBJ2-5	TRBD1	CASSPGGRETQYF	TGTGCCAGCTCTCCAGGGGGCCGGGAGACCCAGTACTTC
13	-	TRBV7-2	TRBJ1-5	-	CASSSVAWQPQHF	TGTGCCAGCAGTTCCGTGGCGTGGCAGCCCCAGCATTTT
16	few	TRBV10-3	TRBJ2-1	TRBD2	CAISQEREGRLNEQFF	TGTGCCATCAGTCAAGAGCGGGAGGGCCGGCTCAATGAGCAGTTCTTC
14	-	TRBV5-4	TRBJ2-3	-	CASSLGQERDTQYF	TGTGCCAGCAGCTTGGGGCAGGAGAGGGATACGCAGTATTTT
14	-	TRBV7-2	TRBJ2-7	TRBD2	CASSLPGGYYEQYF	TGTGCCAGCAGCTTACCGGGGGGTTATTACGAGCAGTACTTC